The entry that follows covers one T cell receptor beta chain sequence. Both 60 Vbeta primers and 13 Jbeta primers went into the PCR. TCRdb's table, derived via immunoSEQ multiplex PCR, lists solely in-frame clones and lacks some. The repertoire consists of about 160,000 clones, with roughly three quarters occurring once and the leading ten covering around 1.4%. In germline, CDR1 is SNHLY, CDR2 FYNNEI. The trim removed 9 bases at V and 2 bases at J, leaving 9 bases unmatched. There are 15 residues in the CDR3. These data belong to a study of cytomegalovirus exposure and HLA in healthy donors. V is TRBV2 and J is TRBJ1-2, with TRBD1 matching 10 bases. The sequence was collected from a man in his fifties or sixties in good health and CMV-seronegative. Material for sequencing was PBMCs. The CDR3 coding sequence is TGTGCCAGGGGCGGGACAGGGGCCTTGAACTATGGCTACACCTTC. Residues: CARGGTGALNYGYTF.